This T cell receptor (beta chain) was obtained from a study of cytomegalovirus exposure and HLA in healthy donors. Study-level results: Across donors, most TCRs were seen rarely, yet some public ones were widespread. TCR beta sequences reportedly predicted most subjects' HLA-A and HLA-B alleles accurately.

PCR employed 60 Vbeta and 13 Jbeta primers. Only in-frame clones appear in the TCRdb table, and some are missing; sequencing was by immunoSEQ multiplex PCR. Among roughly 100,000 clones listed, over 70% were seen once. For this clone: Its antigen is not known.

Trimming removed 0 bases at V and 1 base at J, with 15 bases between. Looked up from germline, CDR1 is GTSNPN and CDR2 is SVGIG (reference sequence). The CDR3 spans 16 residues. V is TRBV30 and J is TRBJ2-5, with TRBD1 as a possible D gene (5 bases). The sample was PBMCs. This sequence was found in a middle-aged man in good health and CMV-seropositive. The CDR3 DNA reads TGTGCCTGGAGTGTAGGGCAGGGAACCCTCCAAGAGACCCAGTACTTC. Protein: CAWSVGQGTLQETQYF.